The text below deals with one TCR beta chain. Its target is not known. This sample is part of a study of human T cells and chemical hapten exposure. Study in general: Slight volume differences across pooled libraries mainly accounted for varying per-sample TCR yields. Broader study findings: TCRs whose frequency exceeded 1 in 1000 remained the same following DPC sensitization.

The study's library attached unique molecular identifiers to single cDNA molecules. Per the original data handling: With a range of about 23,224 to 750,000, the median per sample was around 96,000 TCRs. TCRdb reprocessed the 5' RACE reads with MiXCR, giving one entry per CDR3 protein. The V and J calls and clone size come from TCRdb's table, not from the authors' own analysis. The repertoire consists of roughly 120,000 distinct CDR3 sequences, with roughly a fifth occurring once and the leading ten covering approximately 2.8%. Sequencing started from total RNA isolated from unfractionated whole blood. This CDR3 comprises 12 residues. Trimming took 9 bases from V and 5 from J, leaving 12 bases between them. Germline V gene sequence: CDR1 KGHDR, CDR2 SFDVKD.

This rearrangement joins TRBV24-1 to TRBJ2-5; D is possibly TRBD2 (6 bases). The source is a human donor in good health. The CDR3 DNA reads TGTGCCACCCGGGGGTCTCAGGAGACCCAGTACTTC. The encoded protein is CATRGSQETQYF.